This TCR beta chain was sequenced during a study of long-term antiretroviral therapy in people with HIV. Study-wide points: Pre-ART-expanded clones dominated the repertoire at all time points. From the mid-2000s to the late 2010s, blood was obtained, possibly while participants received older ART regimens. It was observed that HIV repertoires exhibited narrower CDR3 length ranges than controls.

An immunoSEQ assay, version v3.0, was performed at survey level. It was roughly 40,000-55,000 T-cell genomes per sample that sequencing targeted. Only in-frame clones appear in the TCRdb table, and some are missing; sequencing was by immunoSEQ multiplex PCR. The repertoire holds 7,000 or so clones, with roughly 67% as singletons. Germline V gives CDR1 LNHDA, CDR2 SQIVND (reference sequence). The length of the CDR3 is 15 residues. With 3 bases removed from V and 3 bases from J, the gap between germline ends came to 12 bases. Note on this clone: Its antigen is not identified.

The receptor comes from a man aged 35-49 years with HIV. The specimen was unsorted PBMCs, collected 0.2 years after starting antiretroviral therapy. V gene TRBV19 combines with J gene TRBJ1-3; no definite D call. CDR3 in DNA: TGTGCCAGTAGTATCGACCGGACGCATGGAAACACCATATATTTT. It encodes CASSIDRTHGNTIYF.